The 25 T cell receptor beta chains in this list originate from one sample, sequenced in a study of shared clonotypes between healthy human individuals. Data came from immunoSEQ multiplex PCR; TCRdb stores just in-frame clones and leaves some out. The sample records 90,000 to 120,000 clones, approximately 70% being singletons. Input material: memory CD8+ T cells sorted from blood. Subset specified: CD45RO+ cells pooled with CCR7-negative TemRA cells. Receptors were obtained from a woman in her 30s in good health.

There are many counts of this clone. The CDR3 bases are TGTGCCAGCATAAAGGGAACCTACGAGCAGTACTTC. This gives the protein CASIKGTYEQYF. J is TRBJ2-7 and V is TRBV2; D not certain. The germline gives CDR1 SNHLY, CDR2 FYNNEI. V shed 7 bases and J shed 2 bases, with 9 bases lying between them. This CDR3 is 12 amino acids long.

This clone was detected ten times or more. This chain uses TRBV19 with TRBJ2-1; D uncertain. The germline gives CDR1 LNHDA, CDR2 SQIVND (reference sequence). V was pared by 6 bases and J by 3 bases, with 12 bases between. The CDR3 runs to 14 residues. The chain's CDR3 is CASRPGGFYNEQFF. Here the CDR3 DNA reads TGTGCCAGTAGGCCGGGTGGGTTCTACAATGAGCAGTTCTTC. The full variable domain, in which reference TRBV19 and TRBJ2-1 provide the parts outside the CDR3, is DGGITQSPKYLFRKEGQNVTLSCEQNLNHDAMYWYRQDPGQGLRLIYYSQIVNDFQKGDIAEGYSVSREKKESFPLTVTSAQKNPTAFYLCASRPGGFYNEQFFGPGTRLTVL.

This clone was counted between two and nine times. The chain carries TRBV7-9 and TRBJ1-1; D unclear. Germline V gene data show CDR1 as SEHNR and CDR2 as FQNEAQ (reference sequence). Trimming stripped 6 bases from V and 3 bases from J, with 14 bases between. This CDR3 region has 14 residues. Written as DNA, the CDR3 is TGTGCCAGCAGAAATGACGGGCCGTACACTGAAGCTTTCTTT. Translated, it gives CASRNDGPYTEAFF. Supplemented by reference TRBV7-9 and TRBJ1-1, the full variable domain reads DTGVSQNPRHKITKRGQNVTFRCDPISEHNRLYWYRQTLGQGPEFLTYFQNEAQLEKSRLLSDRFSAERPKGSFSTLEIQRTEQGDSAMYLCASRNDGPYTEAFFGQGTRLTVV.

The V and J genes are TRBV4-1 and TRBJ2-3; 9 bases are a match to TRBD1. V was pared by 4 bases and J by 1 base, with 9 bases of the junction left unmatched. The CDR3 spans 17 residues. Germline V gene lookup returns CDR1 MGHRA and CDR2 YSYEKL. CDR3 sequence reads: CASSLPGTGYGTDTQYF. CDR3 DNA sequence: TGCGCCAGCAGCCTCCCAGGGACAGGGTATGGCACAGATACGCAGTATTTT.

This clone was observed a single time. The V gene is TRBV28, the J gene TRBJ2-1; D unclear. CDR1 and CDR2 from the germline V gene are MDHEN and SYDVKM. V was trimmed by 3 bases and J by 8 bases, leaving 20 bases between them. The CDR3 runs 16 residues. CDR3 in DNA: TGTGCCAGCAGTTTTCCGGACCTACCTCTTTGGGATGAGCAGTTCTTC. Translated, it gives CASSFPDLPLWDEQFF. The complete variable domain, with remaining parts taken from reference TRBV28 and TRBJ2-1, reads DVKVTQSSRYLVKRTGEKVFLECVQDMDHENMFWYRQDPGLGLRLIYFSYDVKMKEKGDIPEGYSVSREKKERFSLILESASTNQTSMYLCASSFPDLPLWDEQFFGPGTRLTVL.

This clone has only a few counts. The rearrangement joins TRBV7-9 to TRBJ2-3; 10 nucleotides match TRBD2. In germline, CDR1 is SEHNR, CDR2 FQNEAQ (reference sequence). Losses at the gene ends were 2 bases for V and 2 bases for J; bases not matched to a gene: 10. The CDR3 length is 18 residues. CDR3 region: CASSLPVGTSVSTDTQYF. The DNA for the CDR3 is TGTGCCAGCAGCTTACCCGTTGGGACTAGCGTCTCCACAGATACGCAGTATTTT.

The chain joins TRBV14 to TRBJ2-1; 10 nucleotides agree with TRBD2. Losses at the gene ends were 1 base for V and 1 base for J; bases not matched to a gene: 10. The germline V gene encodes CDR1 SGHDN and CDR2 FVKESK. The CDR3 has 19 amino acids. The CDR3 reads CASSQVLAGEAGSYNEQFF. DNA of the CDR3: TGTGCCAGCAGCCAAGTGCTAGCGGGAGAGGCAGGGTCCTACAATGAGCAGTTCTTC.

In DNA form, the CDR3 reads TGTGCCAGCAGTCGCGGGGGGCACACAGATACGCAGTATTTT. This encodes CASSRGGHTDTQYF. The chain couples TRBV13 to TRBJ2-3, with TRBD2 identical over 8 bases. This CDR3 contains 14 residues. The germline CDR1 and CDR2 sequences are PRHDT and FYEKMQ (reference sequence). The ends lost 6 bases at V and 2 bases at J; junction bases unmatched: 4.

The chain employs TRBV2 and TRBJ1-5, with D possibly matching TRBD1 (5 bases). V was cut by 2 bases and J by 6 bases, with 17 bases left in between. Looked up from germline, CDR1 is SNHLY and CDR2 is FYNNEI. This CDR3 spans 16 amino acids. CDR3 sequence reads: CASSEYRSSPSQPQHF. In DNA form, the CDR3 reads TGTGCCAGCAGTGAATACAGGTCCTCTCCGAGTCAGCCCCAGCATTTT. Variable domain in full (rest from reference TRBV2 and TRBJ1-5): EPEVTQTPSHQVTQMGQEVILRCVPISNHLYFYWYRQILGQKVEFLVSFYNNEISEKSEIFDDQFSVERPDGSNFTLKIRSTKLEDSAMYFCASSEYRSSPSQPQHFGDGTRLSIL.

The J gene is TRBJ1-1, the V gene TRBV4-1; D perhaps matches TRBD1 (5 bases). Trimming took 5 bases from V and 11 from J, leaving 15 bases between them. The CDR3 extends over 12 amino acids. Germline V gives CDR1 MGHRA, CDR2 YSYEKL. CDR3 nucleotides: TGCGCCAGCAGCAACCAACTCGAGGGGGCTTTCTTT. Translation: CASSNQLEGAFF.

This clone was seen a handful of times. The chain combines TRBV27 with TRBJ1-5, with 7 positions matching TRBD1. The germline V gene has CDR1 MNHEY and CDR2 SMNVEV (reference sequence). This CDR3 region has 14 residues. Germline trimming cut 5 bases from V and 5 bases from J; bases unmatched to any gene: 6. CDR3 loop: CASSLRDRYQPQHF. The CDR3 region has the DNA TGTGCCAGCAGTCTCCGGGACAGATATCAGCCCCAGCATTTT.

This chain links TRBV19 with TRBJ2-3; D may correspond to TRBD1 or TRBD2 (5 bases each). Trimming pared 6 bases from V and 0 bases from J, leaving 16 bases between. Germline V gene lookup returns CDR1 LNHDA and CDR2 SQIVND (reference sequence). The CDR3 contains 16 residues. CDR3 sequence: CASRSWGSTSTDTQYF. In nucleotides, the CDR3 is TGTGCCAGTAGGTCCTGGGGGAGTACTAGCACAGATACGCAGTATTTT.

J is TRBJ2-1 and V is TRBV4-1; no clear D. CDR3 length: 11 residues. Per the germline V gene, CDR1 is MGHRA and CDR2 is YSYEKL. The V end was cut by 1 base, the J end by 9 bases, with 4 bases between. The CDR3 region is CASSQAGEQFF. The DNA for the CDR3 is TGCGCCAGCAGCCAAGCTGGTGAGCAGTTCTTC.

This clone has a handful of counts. V is TRBV5-1 and J is TRBJ2-1; 14 bases line up with TRBD2. This CDR3 has 15 amino acids. The V segment lost 4 bases and the J segment 8 bases; nucleotides outside the gene matches: 5. CDR1 is SGHRS and CDR2 is YFSETQ in the germline V gene. For the CDR3, the DNA is TGCGCCAGCAGCCCCGGGACTAGCGGGAGCGATGAGCAGTTCTTC. It translates to CASSPGTSGSDEQFF.

V gene TRBV6-6 combines with J gene TRBJ2-7; no clear D. Germline-derived CDR1 and CDR2 are MNHNY and SVGAGI (reference sequence). The CDR3 runs 14 residues. Trimming removed 4 bases from V and 3 bases from J, with 13 bases in between. CDR3 residues: CASSFMRRNYEQYF. CDR3 DNA: TGTGCCAGCAGTTTCATGAGAAGGAACTACGAGCAGTACTTC.

V gene TRBV27 combines with J gene TRBJ2-2; TRBD1 matches at 8 bases. With V trimmed by 8 bases and J by 4 bases, 9 bases remained unmatched. This CDR3 has 15 residues. Looked up from germline, CDR1 is MNHEY and CDR2 is SMNVEV (reference sequence). Here the CDR3 reads CASGPGQGSTGELFF. In DNA, the CDR3 is TGTGCCAGCGGACCCGGACAGGGCAGCACCGGGGAGCTGTTTTTT.

V usage is TRBV5-1 and J usage is TRBJ2-2, with 8 bases aligning to TRBD2. With V trimmed by 5 bases and J by 4 bases, 7 bases remained unmatched. The germline V gene has CDR1 SGHRS and CDR2 YFSETQ. This CDR3 region has 15 residues. CDR3 bases: TGCGCCAGCAGATCAGCGGGAGCGGGCACCGGGGAGCTGTTTTTT. Encoded protein: CASRSAGAGTGELFF. The whole variable domain, remainder taken from reference TRBV5-1 and TRBJ2-2, is KAGVTQTPRYLIKTRGQQVTLSCSPISGHRSVSWYQQTPGQGLQFLFEYFSETQRNKGNFPGRFSGRQFSNSRSEMNVSTLELGDSALYLCASRSAGAGTGELFFGEGSRLTVL.

This chain joins TRBV28 and TRBJ2-7; D assignment may be TRBD1 or TRBD2 (5 bases each). The CDR3 length is 13 residues. V dropped 8 bases and J dropped 2 bases, with 13 bases sitting between them. Germline lookup yields CDR1 MDHEN and CDR2 SYDVKM. DNA for the CDR3: TGTGCCAGCTCGAGGGGCGCTACCTACGAGCAGTACTTC. It is translated as CASSRGATYEQYF.

V gene TRBV2 combines with J gene TRBJ2-3; 7 bases align to TRBD1. The CDR3 consists of 16 residues. Germline CDR1 reads SNHLY; CDR2 reads FYNNEI. J gave up 1 base and V 6 bases, and 10 bases lay outside the gene matches. CDR3 region: CASSSVPGQGTDTQYF. The CDR3 coding sequence is TGTGCCAGCAGCTCCGTTCCCGGACAGGGCACAGATACGCAGTATTTT.

J is TRBJ2-1 and V is TRBV14, with D perhaps TRBD1 (6 bases). Per germline, CDR1 SGHDN and CDR2 FVKESK. The ends were cut back, 1 base at V and 6 bases at J, with 7 bases in the middle. The CDR3 has 13 amino acids. The CDR3 reads CASSQVRGNEQFF. CDR3 nucleotide sequence: TGTGCCAGCAGCCAAGTCAGGGGCAATGAGCAGTTCTTC.

Remarks on this clone: With a far larger clone one base away, a read error is the likely cause. The rearrangement uses TRBV15 and TRBJ2-3; 8 bases map to TRBD1. This CDR3 spans 15 amino acids. Germline CDR1 LNHNV, CDR2 YYDKDF (reference sequence). The V segment lost 4 bases and the J segment 2 bases; nucleotides outside the gene matches: 5. The CDR3 DNA sequence: TGTGCCACCAGCAATCAGGGACAGGTCACAGATACGCAGTATTTT. Amino acids: CATSNQGQVTDTQYF.

The chain has TRBV18 and TRBJ2-5, with D unclear. The ends were cut back, 5 bases at V and 3 bases at J, with 10 bases in the middle. The CDR3 loop spans 13 amino acids. Germline CDR1 reads KGHSH; CDR2 reads LQKENI. CDR3 nucleotide sequence: TGTGCCAGCTCAGGAGCAGTAGAAGAGACCCAGTACTTC. The encoded protein is CASSGAVEETQYF.

This chain uses TRBV6-1 with TRBJ2-3; D unresolved. Germline values: CDR1 MNHNS, CDR2 SASEGT. CDR3 length: 16 residues. Trimming cost V 1 base and J 4 bases, with 15 bases left between them. Written as DNA, the CDR3 is TGTGCCAGCAGTGAAGACCGGGTGATCGCAGCAGATACGCAGTATTTT. Translating gives CASSEDRVIAADTQYF.

In its sample, this clone was seen many times. The chain recombines TRBV25-1 with TRBJ2-7; 7 bases map to TRBD2. The V segment lost 7 bases and the J segment 3 bases; nucleotides outside the gene matches: 6. This CDR3 comprises 13 residues. Germline CDR1 reads MGHDK; CDR2 reads SYGVNS. The CDR3 DNA is TGTGCCAGCATGGGGCGGGAGAGCTACGAGCAGTACTTC. This codes for CASMGRESYEQYF.

This clone has only a few counts. The V call is TRBV7-2, the J call TRBJ1-1; no definite D call. The germline V gene encodes CDR1 SGHTA and CDR2 FQGNSA. V was clipped by 3 bases and J by 1 base, with 12 bases between them. This CDR3 comprises 15 residues. CDR3 sequence reads: CASSFSSTSNTEAFF. The CDR3 nucleotides are TGTGCCAGCAGCTTTTCCTCAACTTCGAACACTGAAGCTTTCTTT.